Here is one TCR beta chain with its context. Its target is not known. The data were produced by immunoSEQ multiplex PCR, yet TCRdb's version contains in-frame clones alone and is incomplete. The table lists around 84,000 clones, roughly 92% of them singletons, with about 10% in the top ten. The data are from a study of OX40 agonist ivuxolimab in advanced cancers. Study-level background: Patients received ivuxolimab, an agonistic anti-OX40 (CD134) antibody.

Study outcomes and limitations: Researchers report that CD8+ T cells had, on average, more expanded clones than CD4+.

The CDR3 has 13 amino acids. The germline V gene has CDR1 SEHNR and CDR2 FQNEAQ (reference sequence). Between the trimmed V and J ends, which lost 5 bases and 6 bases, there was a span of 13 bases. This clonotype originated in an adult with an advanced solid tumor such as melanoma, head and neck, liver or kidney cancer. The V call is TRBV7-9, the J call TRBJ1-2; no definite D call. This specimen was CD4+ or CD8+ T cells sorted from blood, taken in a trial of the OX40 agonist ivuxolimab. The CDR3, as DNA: TGTGCCAGCAGCCAACAGAATCGGGATGGCTACACCTTC. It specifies CASSQQNRDGYTF.